These 32 T cell receptor beta chains were all obtained from the same sample, sequenced in a study of T-cell reconstitution after alpha-beta-depleted transplantation in children. Molecular barcoding with unique molecular identifiers was used for the TCRbeta library. A single record per CDR3 protein comes from TCRdb applying MiXCR to the PCR reads. The table records about 540,000 distinct CDR3 sequences, around 16% of them present only once. Sequencing used PBMCs from the stem cell graft donor, obtained from the stem cell graft. The source of these receptors is a human donor who donated a stem cell graft to a child with acute lymphoblastic leukemia.

This clonotype was counted between two and nine times. V is TRBV5-1 and J is TRBJ2-4; TRBD1 might be the D (5 bases). V was trimmed by 0 bases and J by 8 bases, leaving 12 bases between them. The CDR3 consists of 14 residues. Germline values: CDR1 SGHRS, CDR2 YFSETQ. Written as DNA, the CDR3 is TGCGCCAGCAGCTTGGCAGGGTTTGGGTACATTCAGTACTTC. Its translation: CASSLAGFGYIQYF. The whole variable domain, remainder taken from reference TRBV5-1 and TRBJ2-4, is KAGVTQTPRYLIKTRGQQVTLSCSPISGHRSVSWYQQTPGQGLQFLFEYFSETQRNKGNFPGRFSGRQFSNSRSEMNVSTLELGDSALYLCASSLAGFGYIQYFGAGTRLSVL.

This chain links TRBV7-9 with TRBJ2-7; 8 bases agree with TRBD2. This CDR3 spans 14 amino acids. In germline, CDR1 is SEHNR, CDR2 FQNEAQ (reference sequence). J lost 8 bases, V lost 5 bases, and 11 bases had no gene match. CDR3 nucleotide sequence: TGTGCCAGCAGCGCTGCCAGCGGGAGTACAAAGCAGTACTTC. It codes for CASSAASGSTKQYF.

Only a few counts were recorded for this clonotype. V usage is TRBV27 and J usage is TRBJ1-5; no definite D call. Germline CDR1 MNHEY, CDR2 SMNVEV (reference sequence). V shed 4 bases and J shed 7 bases, with 14 bases lying between them. This CDR3 contains 14 residues. The DNA of the CDR3 is TGTGCCAGCAGTTCGGGTACTCTTGGACAGCCCCAGCATTTT. Translated: CASSSGTLGQPQHF.

This clonotype was recorded a few times. This CDR3 is CASSGDPEDEQFF. The CDR3 DNA sequence: TGTGCCAGCAGCGGGGACCCTGAGGATGAGCAGTTCTTC. This chain joins TRBV5-5 and TRBJ2-1; either TRBD1 or TRBD2 may fit D (5 bases each). The CDR3 loop spans 13 amino acids. With 4 bases removed from V and 8 bases from J, the gap between germline ends came to 13 bases. Germline assignment: CDR1 SGHKS and CDR2 YYEKEE (reference sequence).

The chain joins TRBV20-1 to TRBJ2-1; 8 bases agree with TRBD2. Trimming removed 6 bases from V and 4 bases from J; junction bases left unmatched: 5. The CDR3 length is 13 residues. Germline V CDR1 and CDR2: DFQATT, SNEGSKA (reference sequence). The CDR3 DNA reads as TGCAGTGCCCTAGCGGGCCTATACAATGAGCAGTTCTTC. This codes for CSALAGLYNEQFF.

This clonotype was seen ten or more times. The chain is built from TRBV5-1 and TRBJ1-1; a possible D gene is TRBD1 (5 bases). Deletions cut 4 bases from V and 5 bases from J, with 18 bases between. Germline CDR1 and CDR2: SGHRS and YFSETQ. This CDR3 has 15 amino acids. The CDR3 here is CASSRAGGRGTEAFF. DNA of the CDR3: TGCGCCAGCAGCCGGGCCGGGGGGAGAGGAACTGAAGCTTTCTTT.

The rearrangement uses TRBV29-1 and TRBJ2-7; D may correspond to TRBD1 or TRBD2 (5 bases each). The CDR3 extends over 13 amino acids. Trimming stripped 0 bases from V and 0 bases from J, with 6 bases between. Germline V lookup: CDR1 SQVTM, CDR2 ANQGSEA. CDR3 in amino acids: CSVEEGPSYEQYF. CDR3 DNA: TGCAGCGTTGAAGAGGGACCCTCCTACGAGCAGTACTTC.

This clonotype was detected many times. The V gene is TRBV12-3 or TRBV12-4, the J gene TRBJ2-3, with 7 bases matching TRBD2. V shed 5 bases, J shed 1 base, and the junction held 0 bases outside the gene matches. The CDR3 spans 13 residues. The CDR3 here is CASSTSGTDTQYF. CDR3 in DNA: TGTGCCAGCAGTACTAGCGGCACAGATACGCAGTATTTT.

The gene calls are TRBV7-2 and TRBJ2-7, with 8 bases lining up with TRBD2. The germline V gene has CDR1 SGHTA and CDR2 FQGNSA. J gave up 1 base and V 5 bases, and 10 bases lay outside the gene matches. The CDR3 length is 16 residues. As DNA, the CDR3 is TGTGCCAGCAGCCCGGGACTAGGGGACATATCCTACGAGCAGTACTTC. Amino acids: CASSPGLGDISYEQYF. The complete variable domain, with remaining parts taken from reference TRBV7-2 and TRBJ2-7, reads GAGVSQSPSNKVTEKGKDVELRCDPISGHTALYWYRQSLGQGLEFLIYFQGNSAPDKSGLPSDRFSAERTGGSVSTLTIQRTQQEDSAVYLCASSPGLGDISYEQYFGPGTRLTVT.

As to this clonotype: A much larger clonotype is one base distant, so this may be a read error. The gene calls are TRBV12-3 or TRBV12-4 and TRBJ2-3, with D hard to call. The CDR3 runs 10 residues. V was trimmed by 8 bases and J by 4 bases, leaving 4 bases between them. CDR3 DNA sequence: TGTGCCAGCGCGGCAGATACGCAGTATTTT. Protein sequence: CASAADTQYF.

The chain has TRBV6-4 and TRBJ1-2, with D possibly matching TRBD1 (6 bases). The CDR3 has 13 residues. Germline V gene sequence: CDR1 MRHNA, CDR2 SNTAGT. V was clipped by 2 bases and J by 5 bases, with 9 bases between them. The CDR3 DNA sequence: TGTGCCAGCAGTGACATGACAGGATATGGCTACACCTTC. This encodes CASSDMTGYGYTF.

In this sample, this clonotype turned up a few times. The chain has TRBV5-1 and TRBJ2-6; 8 bases match TRBD2. Germline V gene data show CDR1 as SGHRS and CDR2 as YFSETQ. Trimming cost V 4 bases and J 3 bases; bases outside gene matches: 9. This CDR3 region has 17 residues. The CDR3 protein is CASSVQLAGYGANVLTF. In DNA, the CDR3 is TGCGCCAGCAGCGTACAATTAGCGGGGTATGGGGCCAACGTCCTGACTTTC.

The chain uses TRBV11-2 and TRBJ2-5; no definite D call. The CDR3 covers 14 residues. The germline V gene has CDR1 SGHAT and CDR2 FQNNGV. The germline V and J ends were trimmed by 5 bases and 1 base, with 11 bases remaining between them. CDR3 DNA: TGTGCCAGCAGCCGTCGACGGAGCCAAGAGACCCAGTACTTC. This codes for CASSRRRSQETQYF.

A few counts support this clonotype. V gene TRBV29-1 combines with J gene TRBJ2-7; 9 bases agree with TRBD1. Germline lookup yields CDR1 SQVTM and CDR2 ANQGSEA. The junction had 10 bases not matched to a gene; V was cut back by 7 bases and J by 6 bases. This CDR3 contains 13 residues. The CDR3 region is CSGEGQGKGEQYF. The CDR3, as DNA: TGCAGCGGCGAGGGACAGGGAAAGGGCGAGCAGTACTTC.

In this sample, this clonotype turned up a few times. The chain recombines TRBV9 with TRBJ2-3; 7 bases are a match to TRBD1. This CDR3 is built from 16 residues. The V gene end was trimmed by 3 bases and the J gene end by 1 base; junction bases not matched to a gene: 8. CDR1 is SGDLS and CDR2 is YYNGEE in the germline V gene. CDR3 amino acids: CASSATGHVGTDTQYF. The CDR3, as DNA: TGTGCCAGCAGCGCGACAGGGCATGTCGGCACAGATACGCAGTATTTT.

This clonotype was detected only a few times. The chain has TRBV6-2 or TRBV6-3 and TRBJ2-7; TRBD1 matches 8 bases. Germline values: CDR1 MNHEY, CDR2 SVGEGT. J lost 3 bases, V lost 0 bases, and 7 bases had no gene match. The CDR3 is made up of 16 amino acids. The DNA for the CDR3 is TGTGCCAGCAGTTACTCAATATCCGGGACAGGCTACGAGCAGTACTTC. As protein: CASSYSISGTGYEQYF.

This clonotype turned up a few times. V usage is TRBV20-1 and J usage is TRBJ2-6; 7 bases line up with TRBD1. The CDR3 sequence is 15 residues long. The V gene's germline CDR1 is DFQATT and CDR2 SNEGSKA (reference sequence). V gave up 4 bases and J gave up 2 bases; unmatched junction bases: 5. The CDR3 reads CSAKGGFTGANVLTF. The CDR3 DNA follows: TGCAGTGCTAAAGGGGGCTTCACTGGGGCCAACGTCCTGACTTTC.

The chain combines TRBV5-1 with TRBJ2-7; D is unresolved. Trimming took 5 bases from V and 0 from J, leaving 12 bases between them. CDR3 length: 14 amino acids. Germline assignment: CDR1 SGHRS and CDR2 YFSETQ. CDR3 residues: CASRWGPGSYEQYF. The DNA of the CDR3 is TGCGCCAGCAGGTGGGGTCCGGGCTCCTACGAGCAGTACTTC. The complete variable domain, with remaining parts taken from reference TRBV5-1 and TRBJ2-7, reads KAGVTQTPRYLIKTRGQQVTLSCSPISGHRSVSWYQQTPGQGLQFLFEYFSETQRNKGNFPGRFSGRQFSNSRSEMNVSTLELGDSALYLCASRWGPGSYEQYFGPGTRLTVT.

V is TRBV2 and J is TRBJ2-7; a possible D gene is TRBD1 (5 bases). The CDR3 is made up of 13 amino acids. The V end lost 3 bases, the J end lost 3 bases, and 9 bases lay between the germline ends. CDR1 is SNHLY and CDR2 is FYNNEI in the germline V gene. The CDR3 DNA reads as TGTGCCAGCAGTGAGCAGGGCCTCTACGAGCAGTACTTC. Amino acid sequence: CASSEQGLYEQYF.

The chain employs TRBV29-1 and TRBJ2-2; no clear D gene. Trimming removed 4 bases from V and 0 bases from J, with 6 bases in between. Germline-derived CDR1 and CDR2 are SQVTM and ANQGSEA. CDR3 length equals 13 residues. The CDR3 bases are TGCAGCGTTGTTTTGTCGAACACCGGGGAGCTGTTTTTT. This encodes CSVVLSNTGELFF.

The rearrangement joins TRBV5-1 to TRBJ2-3; 8 positions match TRBD1. The CDR3 has 16 residues. Germline V CDR1 and CDR2: SGHRS, YFSETQ. The ends lost 4 bases at V and 0 bases at J; junction bases unmatched: 7. CDR3 region: CASSATGGRSTDTQYF. The CDR3 DNA reads TGCGCCAGCAGCGCTACAGGGGGTCGGAGCACAGATACGCAGTATTTT.

This clonotype has just a few counts. CDR3 coding DNA: TGTGCCAGCAGTTATCCGAGCGGGAGTACCGGGGAGCTGTTTTTT. Translation gives CASSYPSGSTGELFF. V and J are TRBV6-5 and TRBJ2-2, with 8 positions matching TRBD2. The CDR3 contains 15 residues. With V trimmed by 3 bases and J by 5 bases, 5 bases remained unmatched. Per the germline V gene, CDR1 is MNHEY and CDR2 is SVGAGI.

This clonotype has only a few counts. The V call is TRBV28, the J call TRBJ1-5; D not certain. The germline V gene has CDR1 MDHEN and CDR2 SYDVKM. The CDR3 totals 14 residues. V was clipped by 7 bases and J by 2 bases, with 12 bases between them. In DNA form, the CDR3 reads TGTGCCAGCACCGCACCGGATCGCAATCAGCCCCAGCATTTT. It is translated as CASTAPDRNQPQHF.

This chain uses TRBV12-3 or TRBV12-4 with TRBJ2-1, with TRBD2 matching 9 bases. There are 16 residues in the CDR3. With 7 bases clipped from V and 4 bases from J, the junction kept 11 bases outside the gene matches. Here the CDR3 DNA reads TGTGCCAGCACCCCCTCCCTAGCGGGGAAATACAATGAGCAGTTCTTC. Encoded protein: CASTPSLAGKYNEQFF.

This chain joins TRBV9 and TRBJ2-3; perhaps D is TRBD1 or TRBD2 (5 bases each). Germline lookup yields CDR1 SGDLS and CDR2 YYNGEE. The V and J ends lost 2 bases and 8 bases respectively, with 6 bases between them. The CDR3 length is 11 residues. Here the CDR3 DNA reads TGTGCCAGCAGCGTCGGGACTACGCAGTATTTT. The encoded protein is CASSVGTTQYF.

The chain combines TRBV6-5 with TRBJ2-1; TRBD2 aligns across 9 bases. After removal of 2 bases from V and 3 bases from J, the junction contained 11 bases not matched to a gene. The CDR3 runs 18 residues. Germline CDR1 MNHEY, CDR2 SVGAGI. Here the CDR3 DNA reads TGTGCCAGCAGTTACGAAGGGGGGCTAGCGGGAAACTACAATGAGCAGTTCTTC. This gives the protein CASSYEGGLAGNYNEQFF.

This clonotype has more than one count but fewer than ten. The V gene is TRBV12-3 or TRBV12-4, the J gene TRBJ2-7; 7 bases are a match to TRBD1. The CDR3 is made up of 15 amino acids. V lost 3 bases to trimming and J lost 4 bases; unmatched junction nucleotides: 9. The CDR3 here is CASSFDRARKYEQYF. Here the CDR3 DNA reads TGTGCCAGCAGTTTCGACAGGGCCAGGAAGTACGAGCAGTACTTC.

The rearrangement joins TRBV11-2 to TRBJ1-2; no reliable D call. This CDR3 is 18 amino acids long. Germline CDR1 SGHAT, CDR2 FQNNGV. The V and J ends lost 5 bases and 1 base respectively, with 23 bases between them. The CDR3 sequence is CASSKSSPGQTVNYGYTF. The CDR3 coding sequence is TGTGCCAGCAGCAAATCATCACCTGGGCAGACCGTTAACTATGGCTACACCTTC.

CDR3 sequence reads: CASSFADRVYGYTF. The CDR3 DNA reads TGTGCCAGCAGTTTCGCAGACAGAGTCTATGGCTACACCTTC. The chain carries TRBV12-3 or TRBV12-4 and TRBJ1-2; TRBD1 might be the D (5 bases). This CDR3 contains 14 residues. The V and J ends lost 3 bases and 4 bases respectively, with 12 bases between them.

This clonotype turned up a few times. The V and J genes are TRBV12-3 or TRBV12-4 and TRBJ1-1; D may be TRBD1 (5 bases). The CDR3 is made up of 12 amino acids. Deletions cut 6 bases from V and 3 bases from J, with 8 bases between. DNA for the CDR3: TGTGCCAGCAGGTGGGGGTACACTGAAGCTTTCTTT. Translated: CASRWGYTEAFF.

This clonotype turned up a few times. The V and J genes are TRBV30 and TRBJ1-2, with D unresolved. Deletions cut 2 bases from V and 6 bases from J, with 13 bases between. CDR1 is GTSNPN, CDR2 SVGIG, per germline (reference sequence). The CDR3 has 13 residues. CDR3 protein: CAWSLAGSDGYTF. The CDR3 DNA sequence: TGTGCCTGGAGTTTGGCGGGGAGCGATGGCTACACCTTC.

The V and J genes are TRBV10-1 and TRBJ1-4; D gene uncertain. Germline assignment: CDR1 WNHNN and CDR2 SYGVQD (reference sequence). This CDR3 contains 15 residues. Between the trimmed V and J ends, which lost 8 bases and 4 bases, there was a span of 17 bases. CDR3 amino acids: CASPKRPRSNEKLFF. The CDR3 DNA follows: TGCGCCAGCCCCAAACGGCCTAGGAGTAATGAAAAACTGTTTTTT.